This T cell receptor (beta chain) was sequenced in a study of blood T cell repertoires in COVID-19. On the study more broadly: Donors in the United States, Italy and Spain gave samples during acute or convalescent COVID-19. T cells, B-cell-depleted T cells, or PBMCs provided the cDNA or gDNA that served as material.

Germline-derived CDR1 and CDR2 are SGHRS and YFSETQ. V was clipped by 4 bases and J by 7 bases; unmatched bases: 5. The CDR3 has 13 amino acids. Per the authors' pipeline: Reference gene primer amplification gave nucleated cell count estimates. TCRdb keeps only in-frame clones here, not all; method: immunoSEQ multiplex PCR. For V, J and clone size, that table is used; D and trimming come from the DNA. The data hold approximately 99,000 clones, with less than 85% observed a single time. The V gene is TRBV5-1, the J gene TRBJ1-5, with TRBD1 matching over 7 bases. This receptor was taken from an elderly woman with active or convalescent COVID-19. Sequencing was done on a sample of peripheral blood. The CDR3 loop reads CASSVDRDQPQHF. CDR3 bases: TGCGCCAGCAGCGTCGACAGGGACCAGCCCCAGCATTTT.